This TCR beta chain emerged from a study of human T cells and chemical hapten exposure. Study-level results: The formation of large CDR3 similarity clusters by expanded TCRs significantly exceeded that of controls.

Attachment of unique molecular identifiers to individual cDNA molecules was performed in the library. TCRdb fed the reads into MiXCR, producing one record per CDR3 protein. The sample yields 2,500 to 3,000 distinct CDR3 sequences, roughly 45% seen once. Treatment indicated: therapeutic diphenylcyclopropenone sensitization with weekly scalp DPC. Trimming pared 3 bases from V and 3 bases from J, leaving 7 bases between. The CDR3 has 13 residues. Germline CDR1 SGDLS, CDR2 YYNGEE. This clonotype was observed a handful of times. Antigen unknown. The gene calls are TRBV9 and TRBJ2-1; D not certain. Sequenced material: whole blood, taken before DPC sensitization or 2, 6, or about 24 weeks after (not recorded which). This TCR was recovered from an adult with alopecia areata. Some clones in this sample may be carry-over from other donors' samples. This table probably holds off-target reads from a library built for another chain. The CDR3 region is CASSAGSYNEQFF. The CDR3 DNA sequence: TGTGCCAGCAGCGCCGGAAGCTACAATGAGCAGTTCTTC.